The T cell receptor beta chain under discussion was sequenced for a study of T cell responses to AZD1222 COVID-19 vaccine. The table came from immunoSEQ multiplex PCR; TCRdb's copy has only in-frame clones and leaves some out. The data hold 100,000 to 120,000 clones, with around 85% observed a single time. Study observations and caveats: Two AZD1222 administrations were followed by greater Spike-specific TCR breadth and depth. Repertoire sampling occurred only after the peak T cell response. Among spike-specific TCRs, nearly half reportedly target unmutated variant regions. White British people made up most donors, females outnumbered males, and clonal diversity was possibly underestimated.

To note about this clone: The antigen is not known.

V gave up 7 bases and J gave up 6 bases, with 16 bases separating them. Germline V gene lookup returns CDR1 MDHEN and CDR2 SYDVKM. The length of the CDR3 is 13 residues. Sequenced material: peripheral blood, taken on day 0 of AZD1222 vaccination. The clonotype originates from an adult in good health. V and J are TRBV28 and TRBJ2-7; no definite D call. The CDR3 DNA reads TGTGCCAGCAAACGCCCGGTCCCTGGCGAGCAGTACTTC. This translates into CASKRPVPGEQYF.